This record looks at one TCR beta chain sequence and its context. The antigen is not known. The data are from a study of radiotherapy plus CTLA-4 blockade in lung cancer. Study as a whole: The study recorded objective responses in roughly a sixth of patients and disease control in approximately 31%. Notes on the study in general: Following radiotherapy plus ipilimumab, tumor-derived TCR clones expanded in the blood. The best prediction of response reportedly came from early blood T cell clone dynamics, with interferon-beta.

Per germline, CDR1 SEHNR and CDR2 FQNEAQ (reference sequence). V was clipped by 1 base and J by 4 bases, with 10 bases between them. This CDR3 contains 15 residues. Clones were read by immunoSEQ multiplex PCR, and TCRdb kept only the in-frame ones, dropping some. The sample gives 56,000 or so clones, 70% to 80% of which show up once; approximately 17% is in the top ten. Participants had chemo-refractory metastatic non-small-cell lung cancer and were treated with focal radiation plus ipilimumab CTLA-4 blockade. This specimen consisted of peripheral blood, obtained from a patient treated with radiotherapy plus ipilimumab. This TCR was sampled from a human donor with non-small cell lung cancer who had a complete response to radiotherapy plus ipilimumab. This chain uses TRBV7-9 with TRBJ1-4; perhaps TRBD1 as D (6 bases). In DNA, the CDR3 is TGTGCCAGCAGCTTAGACGGACAGTATAATGAAAAACTGTTTTTT. The encoded protein is CASSLDGQYNEKLFF. The whole variable domain, filled in from reference TRBV7-9 and TRBJ1-4, reads DTGVSQNPRHKITKRGQNVTFRCDPISEHNRLYWYRQTLGQGPEFLTYFQNEAQLEKSRLLSDRFSAERPKGSFSTLEIQRTEQGDSAMYLCASSLDGQYNEKLFFGSGTQLSVL.